The present TCR beta chain was sequenced within a study of T cells in Graves' hyperthyroidism and ophthalmopathy. Amplification of TCR beta CDR3 regions was performed using RNA transcripts as template. Using the HTBI primer set, a first-round RT-PCR was run on the TCR CDR3. TCRdb re-analysed the multiplex PCR reads in MiXCR, keeping a single row per CDR3 protein. The data contain about 270,000 distinct CDR3 sequences, around 20% of them seen just once; the ten biggest clones take up around 60%. This clonotype occurred a few times. The CDR3 is made up of 16 amino acids. Germline CDR1 is DFQATT and CDR2 is SNEGSKA (reference sequence). The V end was cut by 2 bases, the J end by 2 bases, with 16 bases between.

The rearrangement links TRBV20-1 to TRBJ2-1, with a possible D match to TRBD2 (6 bases). The TCR sequence derives from a man younger than 45 with Graves' ophthalmopathy. Sequencing input: blood. CDR3 amino acids: CSARFRTSPPYNEQFF. CDR3 sequence (DNA): TGCAGTGCTAGATTTCGCACTAGCCCCCCCTACAATGAGCAGTTCTTC.